This TCR beta chain comes out of a study of blood T cell repertoires in COVID-19. Study details: Samples of COVID-19 (acute and convalescent) were obtained from the United States, Italy and Spain. The analysed material was cDNA or gDNA that came from T cells, B-cell-depleted T cells, or PBMCs.

CDR3 size: 14 residues. Trimming took off 5 bases at V and 10 bases at J, with 15 bases between the two ends. Germline CDR1 reads MNHEY; CDR2 reads SVGAGI. TCRdb's table, derived via immunoSEQ multiplex PCR, lists solely in-frame clones and lacks some. The repertoire has about 280,000 clones, around 86% of them found once; the top ten carry about 8.6%. The material sequenced was peripheral blood. The chain couples TRBV6-5 to TRBJ1-6; tentative D call: TRBD1 (5 bases). The TCR sequence derives from a man aged 40-49 years with active or convalescent COVID-19. The DNA of the CDR3 is TGTGCCAGCAGTCAGGGCCCGGTAGGGTCACCCCTCCACTTT. This codes for CASSQGPVGSPLHF.